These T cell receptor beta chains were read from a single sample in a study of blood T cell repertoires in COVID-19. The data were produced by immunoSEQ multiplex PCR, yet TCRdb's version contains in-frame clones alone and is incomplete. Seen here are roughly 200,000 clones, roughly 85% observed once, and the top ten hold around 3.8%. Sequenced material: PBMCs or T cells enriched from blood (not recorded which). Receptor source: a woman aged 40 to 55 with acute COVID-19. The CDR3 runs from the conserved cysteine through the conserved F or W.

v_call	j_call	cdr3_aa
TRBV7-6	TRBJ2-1	CASSSIPGRVDEQFF
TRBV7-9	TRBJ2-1	CASTRTAGGNNEQFF
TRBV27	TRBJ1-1	CASSQYRNTEAFF
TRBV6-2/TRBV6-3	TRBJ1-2	CASSYGQGQFGYTF
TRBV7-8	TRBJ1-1	CASRRGGNTEAFF
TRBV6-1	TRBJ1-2	CASSEVQGFGYTF
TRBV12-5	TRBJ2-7	CASGLVSGFYYEQYF
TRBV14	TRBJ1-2	CASSQGTVQQGGYTF
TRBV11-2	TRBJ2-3	CASSLDDPGRGPSDTQYF
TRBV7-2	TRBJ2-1	CASSRTPSGGLHEQFF
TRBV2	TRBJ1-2	CASIIGQGAGGYTF
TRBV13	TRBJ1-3	CASSPLSPGDTSGNTIYF
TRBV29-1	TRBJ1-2	CSVGDRGRGYGYTF
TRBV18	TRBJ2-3	CASSPVSGALFTDTQYF
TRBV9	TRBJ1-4	CASSGGSDQKLFF
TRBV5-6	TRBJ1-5	CASSRRGNQPQHF
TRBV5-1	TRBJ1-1	CATSRGPNTEAFF
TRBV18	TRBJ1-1	CASSPQVQGNTEAFF
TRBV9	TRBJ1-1	CASSVGRQRNTEAFF
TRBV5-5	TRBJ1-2	CASRPQGTGYTF
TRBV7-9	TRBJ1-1	CASSDDRGNTEAFF
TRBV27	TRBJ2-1	CASSSTLYNEQFF
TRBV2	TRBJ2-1	CASSGLAGGPYEQFF
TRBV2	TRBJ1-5	CASSEFLDQPQHF
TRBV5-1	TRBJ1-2	CASSGRGAFEGYTF
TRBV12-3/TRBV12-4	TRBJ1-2	CASRVTGNYGYTF
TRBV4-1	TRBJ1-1	CASSQPVGLKNTEAFF
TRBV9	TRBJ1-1	CASSPVNTEAFF
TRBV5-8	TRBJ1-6	CASSSRASNSPLHF
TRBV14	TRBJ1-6	CASTLLGGLGYSHNSPLHF
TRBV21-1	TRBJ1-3	CASSKHESNSGNTIYF
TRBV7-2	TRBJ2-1	CASSLVGQNDEQFF
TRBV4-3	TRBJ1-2	CASSQDPGQRNYGYTF
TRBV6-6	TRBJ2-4	CASSRPGQGAEAKNIQYF
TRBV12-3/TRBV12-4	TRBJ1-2	CASTSGQGYGYTF
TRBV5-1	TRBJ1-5	CASSLGSGGVNQPQHF
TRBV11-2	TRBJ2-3	CASSLVLAGVGDTQYF
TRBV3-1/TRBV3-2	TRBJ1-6	CASSLDRASPLHF
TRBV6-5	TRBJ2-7	CASKPGTGFGEQYF
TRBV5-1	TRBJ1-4	CASSPTGGNEKLFF
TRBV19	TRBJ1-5	CASTGVNRQPQHF
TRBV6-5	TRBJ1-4	CASSGGGSEKLFF
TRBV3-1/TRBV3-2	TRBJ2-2	CASSQDGWGQGAGTGELFF
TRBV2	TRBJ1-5	CASGGRVDYSNQPQHF
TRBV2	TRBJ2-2	CASQPTRETGELFF
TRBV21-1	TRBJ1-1	CASPKGVGTGKRNTEAFF
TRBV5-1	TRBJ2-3	CASSRGTAGFTDTQYF
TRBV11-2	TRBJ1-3	CASSRQLNTIYF
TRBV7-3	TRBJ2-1	CASSPAGTGDNEQFF
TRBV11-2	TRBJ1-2	CASSQRDSGYGYTF
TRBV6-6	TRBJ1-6	CASSLLQGNNSPLHF
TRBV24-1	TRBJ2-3	CATSEDRGPDTQYF
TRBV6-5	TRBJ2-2	CASLGLGWGTGELFF
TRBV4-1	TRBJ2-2	CASSQGGQTRELFF
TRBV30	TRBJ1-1	CAWSPSRTVMNTEAFF